These 5 T cell receptor beta chains share one sample of origin, sequenced in a study of glioma-infiltrating T cells. The iRepertoire nested amplicon-rescue multiplex PCR amplified TCR alpha and beta CDR3s from RNA. TCRdb reanalysed the multiplex PCR reads using MiXCR and keeps one entry per CDR3 protein. Of around 90,000 distinct CDR3 sequences listed, 40% are singletons. The sample comprised glioma tissue, nonneoplastic brain tissue, or PBMCs (not recorded which). All receptors derive from a human donor with low-grade glioma or glioblastoma, undergoing nonglioma brain surgery, or in good health (not recorded which).

Turning to this clonotype: A read error may account for a junction end that differs from germline. The J gene is TRBJ1-4, the V gene TRBV10-2, with D possibly TRBD1 on 5 matching bases. This CDR3 comprises 12 residues. The V gene's germline CDR1 is WSHSY and CDR2 SAAADI. The CDR3 DNA follows: TGCGCCAGCAGTGAGAGGGGCGAAAGACTGCTTTTT. It specifies CASSERGERLLF.

This clonotype was counted at least ten times. V and J are TRBV7-9 and TRBJ2-6, with a possible D match to TRBD1 (6 bases). The CDR3 has 18 amino acids. Trimming pared 5 bases from V and 2 bases from J, leaving 19 bases between. The germline V gene has CDR1 SEHNR and CDR2 FQNEAQ (reference sequence). The CDR3 reads CASSPGHNLITGANVLTF. The CDR3 coding sequence is TGTGCCAGCAGCCCGGGACATAACCTCATCACTGGGGCCAACGTCCTGACTTTC. The full variable domain, with the rest looked up from reference TRBV7-9 and TRBJ2-6, is DTGVSQNPRHKITKRGQNVTFRCDPISEHNRLYWYRQTLGQGPEFLTYFQNEAQLEKSRLLSDRFSAERPKGSFSTLEIQRTEQGDSAMYLCASSPGHNLITGANVLTFGAGSRLTVL.

This clonotype appeared a few times. The chain has TRBV29-1 and TRBJ1-2; no clear D gene. V lost 0 bases and J 8 bases, leaving 13 bases between the germline ends. There are 13 residues in the CDR3. Germline V CDR1 and CDR2: SQVTM, ANQGSEA. In DNA, the CDR3 is TGCAGCGTTGAAGACATCGCGTTGCGGGGCTACACCTTC. Its protein product is CSVEDIALRGYTF.

This clonotype was counted at least ten times. The chain combines TRBV14 with TRBJ2-7; TRBD1 is a possible D gene (6 bases). Trimming pared 4 bases from V and 5 bases from J, leaving 12 bases between. The CDR3 covers 13 residues. Per germline, CDR1 SGHDN and CDR2 FVKESK. This CDR3 reads CASSLSQGNEQYF. The CDR3 DNA follows: TGTGCCAGCAGCCTCTCCCAGGGGAACGAGCAGTACTTC. The variable domain in full, with the rest retrieved from reference TRBV14 and TRBJ2-7, is EAGVTQFPSHSVIEKGQTVTLRCDPISGHDNLYWYRRVMGKEIKFLLHFVKESKQDESGMPNNRFLAERTGGTYSTLKVQPAELEDSGVYFCASSLSQGNEQYFGPGTRLTVT.

This clonotype was counted at least ten times. The chain employs TRBV20-1 and TRBJ2-7; no reliable D call. From germline, CDR1 is DFQATT and CDR2 SNEGSKA (reference sequence). The CDR3 totals 13 residues. V gave up 0 bases and J gave up 6 bases, with 12 bases separating them. CDR3 sequence: CSARDRTFSEQYF. DNA for the CDR3: TGCAGTGCTAGAGATAGGACCTTTAGCGAGCAGTACTTC.